These T cell receptor beta chains were read from a single sample in a study of blood T cell repertoires in COVID-19. Sequencing used immunoSEQ multiplex PCR; TCRdb keeps in-frame clones, though not all of them. Among some 80,000 clones listed, roughly 91% were seen once. Sequenced: peripheral blood. These receptors originate from a human donor in a cohort sampled during active COVID-19. CDR3s include the opening cysteine and the closing phenylalanine or tryptophan. Size is stated for part of the rows, as once, few or many counts, or as a class when the clone is expanded.

abundance	v_gene	CDR3aa
.	TRBV9	CASSGGGQVWTGELFF
.	TRBV5-6	CASSLGPGQGPRVYEQYF
.	TRBV5-1	CASSTNTVEGNTEAFF
.	TRBV2	CASSEGQFTEAFF
.	TRBV6-5	CASSFLAGGYNEQFF
.	TRBV6-1	CASSAGLGPNTGELFF
.	TRBV10-3	CAISPNGGLAGSGGYEQYF
.	TRBV5-1	CASKNQAGEVADTQYF
.	TRBV5-4	CASNPGTENTGELFF
.	TRBV6-5	CASSSLTGGITPLHF
few	TRBV7-9	CASSFGTNAYEQYF